This T cell receptor beta chain emerged from a study of control samples from healthy donors and cancer patients. J gave up 4 bases and V 2 bases, and 9 bases lay outside the gene matches. CDR3 length: 16 amino acids. Germline-derived CDR1 and CDR2 are MGHRA and YSYEKL. Some clones are missing from TCRdb's copy, which holds only in-frame ones; the method was immunoSEQ multiplex PCR. The sample holds around 80,000 clones, roughly 84% seen once. Specimen: blood. The clonotype originates from a woman between 50 and 59 years old in good health. The V gene is TRBV4-1, the J gene TRBJ2-3; 7 bases fit TRBD1. The CDR3 DNA sequence: TGCGCCAGCAGCCAATACGACAGGGAAAAAGCAGATACGCAGTATTTT. This encodes CASSQYDREKADTQYF.